Each of the 10 T cell receptor beta chains below was sequenced from the same sample in a study of blood T cell repertoires in COVID-19. Sequencing was performed with immunoSEQ multiplex PCR; in TCRdb, only in-frame clones are kept and a portion is missing. The data hold over 150,000 clones, with about 79% observed a single time. Input material: peripheral blood. The receptors stem from a woman aged 55-70 years with acute or convalescent COVID-19.

CDR3 nucleotides: TGTGCCAGCAGCCAAGATGCCTCAGGGTTCTCCTATGGCTACACCTTC. Its protein product is CASSQDASGFSYGYTF. The rearrangement joins TRBV3-1 (or the pseudogene TRBV3-2) to TRBJ1-2; a possible D gene is TRBD1 (5 bases). V lost 0 bases and J 4 bases, leaving 15 bases between the germline ends. The CDR3 totals 16 residues. CDR1 and CDR2 from the germline V gene are LGHDT and YNNKEL (reference sequence).

The chain links TRBV5-1 to TRBJ2-3; 8 bases line up with TRBD2. CDR3 length: 16 amino acids. Germline-derived CDR1 and CDR2 are SGHRS and YFSETQ. V dropped 0 bases and J dropped 2; count of bases not matched to a gene: 5. The CDR3 DNA sequence: TGCGCCAGCAGCTTGGGAGCTAGCGGGTACACAGATACGCAGTATTTT. It yields the protein CASSLGASGYTDTQYF.

The chain employs TRBV7-9 and TRBJ2-1; 9 positions agree with TRBD2. The CDR3 is 17 residues long. The germline V gene encodes CDR1 SEHNR and CDR2 FQNEAQ (reference sequence). The V gene end was trimmed by 3 bases and the J gene end by 0 bases; junction bases not matched to a gene: 6. Written as DNA, the CDR3 is TGTGCCAGCAGCTTGGCGGGGGGGTCTTACTCCTACAATGAGCAGTTCTTC. It specifies CASSLAGGSYSYNEQFF.

This clone was detected only a few times. The chain links TRBV7-2 to TRBJ2-2; 8 nucleotides agree with TRBD1. CDR3 size: 18 residues. V shed 3 bases and J 3 bases; nucleotides not matched to a gene: 12. Per germline, CDR1 SGHTA and CDR2 FQGNSA. DNA for the CDR3: TGTGCCAGCAGCTTTAGATGGAGACAGGGGCGGGACACCGGGGAGCTGTTTTTT. Its protein product is CASSFRWRQGRDTGELFF.

This chain uses TRBV18 with TRBJ1-5; 7 positions match TRBD1. The ends lost 3 bases at V and 4 bases at J; junction bases unmatched: 6. CDR1 and CDR2 (germline): KGHSH, LQKENI. The CDR3 consists of 15 residues. In DNA form, the CDR3 reads TGTGCCAGCTCACCGGCTTCAGGGGGAAATCAGCCCCAGCATTTT. Residues: CASSPASGGNQPQHF.

This clone occurred a few times. The chain carries TRBV9 and TRBJ1-6; D is uncertain. Germline CDR1 reads SGDLS; CDR2 reads YYNGEE. This CDR3 region has 14 residues. Trimming pared 5 bases from V and 6 bases from J, leaving 12 bases between. The CDR3, as DNA: TGTGCCAGCAGTTCGCAGAACCTTAATTCACCCCTCCACTTT. It is translated as CASSSQNLNSPLHF.

The chain couples TRBV6-5 to TRBJ1-6; D might be TRBD1 (6 bases). V lost 7 bases, J lost 7 bases, and 11 bases lay in between. Germline V gives CDR1 MNHEY, CDR2 SVGAGI. The CDR3 has 13 amino acids. The CDR3 region is CASKGVDNSPLHF. DNA of the CDR3: TGTGCCAGCAAGGGGGTAGACAATTCACCCCTCCACTTT.

The chain combines TRBV6-5 with TRBJ1-5; TRBD1 is a possible D gene (6 bases). Trimming removed 2 bases from V and 7 bases from J, with 12 bases in between. The V gene's germline CDR1 is MNHEY and CDR2 SVGAGI. The CDR3 loop spans 14 amino acids. The CDR3, as DNA: TGTGCCAGCAGTTACACAGGGCAGGGGCAGCCCCAGCATTTT. Translating gives CASSYTGQGQPQHF.

The rearrangement links TRBV19 to TRBJ1-1, with 12 bases matching TRBD1. The CDR3 has 15 amino acids. Germline trimming cut 3 bases from V and 5 bases from J; bases unmatched to any gene: 4. Germline CDR1 and CDR2: LNHDA and SQIVND (reference sequence). The DNA of the CDR3 is TGTGCCAGTAGTATGGGACAGGGGGCGCGTACTGAAGCTTTCTTT. It codes for CASSMGQGARTEAFF.

The J gene is TRBJ1-5, the V gene TRBV30, with 7 bases that match TRBD1. CDR1 and CDR2 (germline): GTSNPN, SVGIG (reference sequence). V lost 1 base to trimming and J lost 4 bases; unmatched junction nucleotides: 7. This CDR3 has 15 residues. The CDR3 DNA sequence: TGTGCCTGGAGTGGGGCGGGCAGGGGGAATCAGCCCCAGCATTTT. Protein product: CAWSGAGRGNQPQHF.